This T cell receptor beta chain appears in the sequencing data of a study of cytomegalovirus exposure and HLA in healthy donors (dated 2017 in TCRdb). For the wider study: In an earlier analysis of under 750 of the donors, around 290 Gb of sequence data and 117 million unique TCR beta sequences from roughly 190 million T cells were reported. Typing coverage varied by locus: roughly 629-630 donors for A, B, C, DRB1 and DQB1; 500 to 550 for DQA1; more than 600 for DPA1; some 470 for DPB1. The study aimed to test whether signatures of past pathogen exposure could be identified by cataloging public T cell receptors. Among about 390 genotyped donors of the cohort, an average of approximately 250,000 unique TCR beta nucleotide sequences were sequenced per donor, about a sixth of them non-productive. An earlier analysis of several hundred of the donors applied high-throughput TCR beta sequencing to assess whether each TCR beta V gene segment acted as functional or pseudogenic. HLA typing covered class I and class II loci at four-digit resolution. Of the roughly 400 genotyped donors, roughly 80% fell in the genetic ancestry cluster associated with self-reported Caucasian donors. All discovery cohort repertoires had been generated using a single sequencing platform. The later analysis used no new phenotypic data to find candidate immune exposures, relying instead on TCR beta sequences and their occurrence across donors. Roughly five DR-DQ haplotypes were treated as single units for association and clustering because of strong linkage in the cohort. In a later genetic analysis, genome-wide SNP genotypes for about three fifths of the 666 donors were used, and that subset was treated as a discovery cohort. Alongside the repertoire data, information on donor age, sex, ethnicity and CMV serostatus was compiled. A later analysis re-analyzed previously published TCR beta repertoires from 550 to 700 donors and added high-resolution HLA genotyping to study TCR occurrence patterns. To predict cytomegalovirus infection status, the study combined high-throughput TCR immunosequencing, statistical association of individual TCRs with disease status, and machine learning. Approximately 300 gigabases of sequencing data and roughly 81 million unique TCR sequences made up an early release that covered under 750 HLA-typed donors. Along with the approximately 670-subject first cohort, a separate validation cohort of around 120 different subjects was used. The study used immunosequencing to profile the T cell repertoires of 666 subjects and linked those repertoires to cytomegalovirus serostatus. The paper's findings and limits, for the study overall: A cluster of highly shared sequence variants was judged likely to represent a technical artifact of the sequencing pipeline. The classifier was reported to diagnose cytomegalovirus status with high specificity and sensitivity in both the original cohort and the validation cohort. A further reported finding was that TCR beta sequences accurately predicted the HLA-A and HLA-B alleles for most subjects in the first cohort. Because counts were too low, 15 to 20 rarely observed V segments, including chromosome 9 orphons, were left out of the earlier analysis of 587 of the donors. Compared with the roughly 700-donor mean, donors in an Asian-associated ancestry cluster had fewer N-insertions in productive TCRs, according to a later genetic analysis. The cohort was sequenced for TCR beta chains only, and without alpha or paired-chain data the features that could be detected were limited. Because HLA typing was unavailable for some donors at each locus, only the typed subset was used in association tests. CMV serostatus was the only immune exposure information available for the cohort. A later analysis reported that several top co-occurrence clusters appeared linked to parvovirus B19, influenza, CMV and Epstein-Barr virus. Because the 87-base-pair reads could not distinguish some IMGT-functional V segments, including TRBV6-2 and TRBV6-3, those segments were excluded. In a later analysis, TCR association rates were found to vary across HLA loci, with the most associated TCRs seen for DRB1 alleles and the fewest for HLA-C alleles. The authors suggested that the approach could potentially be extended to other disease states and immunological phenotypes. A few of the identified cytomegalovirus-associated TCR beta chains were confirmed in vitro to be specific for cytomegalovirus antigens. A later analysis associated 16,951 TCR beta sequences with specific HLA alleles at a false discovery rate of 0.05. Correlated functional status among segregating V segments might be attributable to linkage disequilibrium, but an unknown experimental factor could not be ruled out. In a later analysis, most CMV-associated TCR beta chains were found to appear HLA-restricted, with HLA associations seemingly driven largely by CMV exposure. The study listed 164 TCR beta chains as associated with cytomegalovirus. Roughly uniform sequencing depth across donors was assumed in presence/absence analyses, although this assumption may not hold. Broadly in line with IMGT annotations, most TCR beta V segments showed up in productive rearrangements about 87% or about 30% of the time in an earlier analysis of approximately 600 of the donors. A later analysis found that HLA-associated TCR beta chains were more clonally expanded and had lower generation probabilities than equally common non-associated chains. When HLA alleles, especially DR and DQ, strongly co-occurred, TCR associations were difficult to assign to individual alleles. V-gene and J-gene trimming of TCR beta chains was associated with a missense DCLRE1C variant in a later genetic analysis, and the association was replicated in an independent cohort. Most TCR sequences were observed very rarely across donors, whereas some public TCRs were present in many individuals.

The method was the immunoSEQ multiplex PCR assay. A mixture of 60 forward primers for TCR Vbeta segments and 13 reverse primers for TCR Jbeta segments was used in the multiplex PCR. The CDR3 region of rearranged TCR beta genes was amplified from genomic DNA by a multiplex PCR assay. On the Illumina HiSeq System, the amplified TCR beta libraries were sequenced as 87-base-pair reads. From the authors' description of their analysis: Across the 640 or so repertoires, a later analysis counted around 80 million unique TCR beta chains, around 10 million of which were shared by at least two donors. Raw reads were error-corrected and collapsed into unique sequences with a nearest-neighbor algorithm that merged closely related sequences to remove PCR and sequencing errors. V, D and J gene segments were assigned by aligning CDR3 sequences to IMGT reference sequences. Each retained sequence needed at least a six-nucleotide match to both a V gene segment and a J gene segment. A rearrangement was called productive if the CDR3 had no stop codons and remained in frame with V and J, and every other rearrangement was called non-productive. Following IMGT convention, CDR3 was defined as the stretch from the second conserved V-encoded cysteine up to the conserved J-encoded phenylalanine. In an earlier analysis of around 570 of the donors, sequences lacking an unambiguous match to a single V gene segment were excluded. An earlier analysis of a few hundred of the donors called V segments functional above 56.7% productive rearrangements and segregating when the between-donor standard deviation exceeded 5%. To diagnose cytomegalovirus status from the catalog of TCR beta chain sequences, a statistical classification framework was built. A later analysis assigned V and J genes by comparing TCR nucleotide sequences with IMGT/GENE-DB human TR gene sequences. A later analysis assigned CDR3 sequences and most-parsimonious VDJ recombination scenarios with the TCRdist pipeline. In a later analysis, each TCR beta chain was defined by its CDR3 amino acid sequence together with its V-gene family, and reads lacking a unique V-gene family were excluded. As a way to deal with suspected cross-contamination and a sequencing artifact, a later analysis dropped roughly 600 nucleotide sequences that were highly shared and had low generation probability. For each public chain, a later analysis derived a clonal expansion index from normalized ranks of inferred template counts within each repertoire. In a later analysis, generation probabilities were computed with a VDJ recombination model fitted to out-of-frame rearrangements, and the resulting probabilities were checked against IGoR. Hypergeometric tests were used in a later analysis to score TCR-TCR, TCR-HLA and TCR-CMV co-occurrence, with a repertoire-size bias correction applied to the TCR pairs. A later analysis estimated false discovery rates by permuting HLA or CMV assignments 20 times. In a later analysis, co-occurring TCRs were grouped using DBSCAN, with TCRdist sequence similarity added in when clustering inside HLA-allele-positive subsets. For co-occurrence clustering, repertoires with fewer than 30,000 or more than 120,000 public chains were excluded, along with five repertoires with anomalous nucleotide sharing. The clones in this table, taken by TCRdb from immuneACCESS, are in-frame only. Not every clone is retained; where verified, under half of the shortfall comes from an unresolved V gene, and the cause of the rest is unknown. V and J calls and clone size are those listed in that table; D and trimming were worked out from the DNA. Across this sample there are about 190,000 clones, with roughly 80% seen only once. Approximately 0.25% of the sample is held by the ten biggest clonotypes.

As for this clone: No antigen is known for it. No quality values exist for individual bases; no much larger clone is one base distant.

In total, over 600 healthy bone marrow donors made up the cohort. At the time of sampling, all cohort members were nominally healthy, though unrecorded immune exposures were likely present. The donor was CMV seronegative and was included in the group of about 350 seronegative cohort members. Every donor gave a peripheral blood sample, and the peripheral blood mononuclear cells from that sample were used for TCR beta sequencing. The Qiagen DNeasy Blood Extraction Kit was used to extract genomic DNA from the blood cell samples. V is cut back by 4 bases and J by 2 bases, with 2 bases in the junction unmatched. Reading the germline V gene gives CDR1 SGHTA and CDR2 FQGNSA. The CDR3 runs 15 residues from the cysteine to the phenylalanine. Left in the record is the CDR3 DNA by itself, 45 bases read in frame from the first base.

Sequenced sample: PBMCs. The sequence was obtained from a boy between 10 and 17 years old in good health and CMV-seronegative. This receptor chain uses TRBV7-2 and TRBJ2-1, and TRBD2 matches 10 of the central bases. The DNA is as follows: TGTGCCAGCAGCTCTGGACTAGCGGCCTACAATGAGCAGTTCTTC. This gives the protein CASSSGLAAYNEQFF.